These T cell receptor beta chains were read from a single sample in a study of blood T cell repertoires in COVID-19. Sequencing was performed with immunoSEQ multiplex PCR; in TCRdb, only in-frame clones are kept and a portion is missing. In the table there are 250,000 or so clones, over 75% of which are singletons. Sequencing used peripheral blood. The receptor set was obtained from a man aged 25 to 40 who had recovered from COVID-19. Both conserved end residues are part of each CDR3. A D gene is named only where the DNA matches it firmly. The size field is filled for only some rows; it gives once, few, many or a size class.

J gene | CDR3 length | V gene | clone size | D gene | CDR3 protein | CDR3 DNA
TRBJ2-1 | 15 | TRBV18 | - | TRBD2 | CASSSRGGPYNEQFF | TGTGCCAGCTCGTCGCGGGGGGGCCCCTACAATGAGCAGTTCTTC
TRBJ2-3 | 15 | TRBV7-3 | - | TRBD2 | CASSLTGGRTDTQYF | TGTGCCAGCAGCTTAACCGGCGGGAGAACAGATACGCAGTATTTT
TRBJ1-5 | 17 | TRBV4-1 | - | - | CASSQVRLPGVQWPQHF | TGCGCCAGCAGCCAGGTGAGATTGCCCGGGGTGCAGTGGCCCCAGCATTTT
TRBJ2-3 | 16 | TRBV6-5 | - | - | CASSYRPALTGDTQYF | TGTGCCAGCAGTTACCGGCCTGCACTCACCGGGGATACGCAGTATTTT
TRBJ2-1 | 15 | TRBV11-1 | - | TRBD2 | CASSLLAGRHNEQFF | TGTGCCAGCAGCTTACTAGCGGGGAGACACAATGAGCAGTTCTTC
TRBJ2-3 | 12 | TRBV15 | once | - | CATSGQRDTQYF | TGTGCCACCAGCGGACAGCGAGATACGCAGTATTTT
TRBJ1-1 | 14 | TRBV12-5 | - | - | CASGLQGMSTEAFF | TGTGCTAGTGGTTTGCAGGGGATGAGCACTGAAGCTTTCTTT
TRBJ1-5 | 13 | TRBV27 | - | - | CASSSQGYQPQHF | TGTGCCAGCAGTTCACAGGGATATCAGCCCCAGCATTTT
TRBJ2-3 | 15 | TRBV19 | - | TRBD2 | CASSLAGISTDTQYF | TGTGCCAGTAGCCTAGCGGGGATTAGCACAGATACGCAGTATTTT
TRBJ2-3 | 13 | TRBV6-1 | - | - | CASSWQSTDTQYF | TGTGCCAGCAGTTGGCAGAGCACAGATACGCAGTATTTT
TRBJ1-6 | 16 | TRBV19 | - | - | CASSFVLRGRNSPLHF | TGTGCCAGTAGTTTCGTACTGAGAGGGCGGAATTCACCCCTCCACTTT
TRBJ1-3 | 14 | TRBV5-1 | - | - | CASSHGTSGNTIYF | TGCGCCAGCAGTCACGGGACATCCGGAAACACCATATATTTT
TRBJ1-2 | 20 | TRBV4-1 | - | - | CASSQDPVMKMGPPPYGYTF | TGCGCCAGCAGCCAAGATCCAGTGATGAAGATGGGGCCACCCCCCTATGGCTACACCTTC
TRBJ2-3 | 13 | TRBV6-5 | - | - | CASEGDSTDTQYF | TGTGCCAGCGAGGGGGACAGCACAGATACGCAGTATTTT
TRBJ1-4 | 15 | TRBV2 | - | - | CATRLPEHSIEKLFF | TGTGCCACGAGGTTGCCCGAGCACTCAATTGAAAAACTGTTTTTT
TRBJ2-1 | 16 | TRBV5-1 | - | TRBD2 | CASSLAPSGGQNEQFF | TGCGCCAGCAGCTTGGCCCCTAGCGGGGGACAGAATGAGCAGTTCTTC
TRBJ1-4 | 14 | TRBV6-5 | - | - | CASRPQGVTEKLFF | TGTGCCAGCAGACCACAGGGAGTGACTGAAAAACTGTTTTTT
TRBJ2-3 | 16 | TRBV24-1 | - | TRBD1 | CATSDTGTGATDTQYF | TGTGCCACCAGTGATACCGGGACAGGGGCAACAGATACGCAGTATTTT
TRBJ1-1 | 13 | TRBV6-5 | - | - | CASRLGEFTEAFF | TGTGCCAGCAGGTTAGGGGAATTCACTGAAGCTTTCTTT
TRBJ1-6 | 16 | TRBV5-1 | - | TRBD1 | CASSWIQTGGGSPLHF | TGCGCCAGCAGCTGGATACAGACAGGGGGCGGTTCACCCCTCCACTTT